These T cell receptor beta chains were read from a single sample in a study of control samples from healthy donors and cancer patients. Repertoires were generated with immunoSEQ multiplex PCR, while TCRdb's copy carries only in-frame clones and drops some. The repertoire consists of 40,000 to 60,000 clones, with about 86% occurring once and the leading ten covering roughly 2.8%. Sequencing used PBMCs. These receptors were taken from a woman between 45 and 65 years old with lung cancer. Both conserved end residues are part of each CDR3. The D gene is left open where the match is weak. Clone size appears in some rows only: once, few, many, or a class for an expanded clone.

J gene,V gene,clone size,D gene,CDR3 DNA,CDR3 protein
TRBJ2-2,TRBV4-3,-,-,TGCGCCAGCAGCCAAGAACAAGACACCGGGGAGCTGTTTTTT,CASSQEQDTGELFF
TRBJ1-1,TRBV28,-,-,TGTGCCAGCAGTTTTCTTCGGCAGGGGTTGAACACTGAAGCTTTCTTT,CASSFLRQGLNTEAFF
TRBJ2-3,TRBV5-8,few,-,TGTGCCAGCAGCTTTCAGGGGACCACAGATACGCAGTATTTT,CASSFQGTTDTQYF
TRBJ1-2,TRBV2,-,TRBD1,TGTGCCAGCAGTACAGGGGGCAGGTATGGCTACACCTTC,CASSTGGRYGYTF
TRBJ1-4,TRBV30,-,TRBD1,TGTGCCTGGAGCCGTACGACAGGGGTAGGGGAAAAACTGTTTTTT,CAWSRTTGVGEKLFF
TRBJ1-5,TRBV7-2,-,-,TGTGCCAGCAGCTTAGGGGACGGATTCAATCAGCCCCAGCATTTT,CASSLGDGFNQPQHF
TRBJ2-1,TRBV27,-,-,TGTGCCAGCAGTTTAGGCCCACACAATGAGCAGTTCTTC,CASSLGPHNEQFF
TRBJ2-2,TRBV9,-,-,TGTGCCAGCAGCGTAGTGCCAGACTCGAACACCGGGGAGCTGTTTTTT,CASSVVPDSNTGELFF
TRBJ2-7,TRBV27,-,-,TGTGCCAGCAGTTTAACCCCGCATTACGAGCAGTACTTC,CASSLTPHYEQYF
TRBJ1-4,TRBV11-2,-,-,TGTGCCAGCAGCCAGGGACGGCCTAATGAAAAACTGTTTTTT,CASSQGRPNEKLFF
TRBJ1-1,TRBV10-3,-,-,TGTGCCATCAGTGAGGGCGGCATCCACGAAGCTTTCTTT,CAISEGGIHEAFF
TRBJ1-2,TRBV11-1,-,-,TGTGCCAGCAGCTCCGGTTGGGCGCCCGAGGATGGCTACACCTTC,CASSSGWAPEDGYTF
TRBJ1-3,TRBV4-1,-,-,TGCGCCAGCAGCCAAGGGAACGGCTACTCTGGAAACACCATATATTTT,CASSQGNGYSGNTIYF
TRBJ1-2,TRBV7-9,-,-,TGTGCCAGCAGCTTAGCGTTAGAGGGTTATGGCTACACCTTC,CASSLALEGYGYTF
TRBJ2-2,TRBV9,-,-,TGTGCCAGCAGCTCGAGTCTAGAGCTGTTTTTT,CASSSSLELFF
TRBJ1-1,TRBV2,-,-,TGTGCCAGCATGGCACAATGGGGTACTGAAGCTTTCTTT,CASMAQWGTEAFF
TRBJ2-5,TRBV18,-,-,TGTGCCAGCTCACCAGGGATGCAAGAGACCCAGTACTTC,CASSPGMQETQYF
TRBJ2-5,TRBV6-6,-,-,TGTGCCAGCAGTTACGGGGGCGGGGAGAGGAGAGAGACCCAGTACTTC,CASSYGGGERRETQYF
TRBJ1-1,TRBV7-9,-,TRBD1,TGTGCCAGCAGCCCAGGGGACAGGGTGAACACTGAAGCTTTCTTT,CASSPGDRVNTEAFF
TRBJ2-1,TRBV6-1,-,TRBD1,TGTGCCAGCAGTGAAGGACAGGGTAGAGCGTACAATGAGCAGTTCTTC,CASSEGQGRAYNEQFF
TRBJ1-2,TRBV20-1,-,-,TGCAGTGCTAGTTTTGTCGGCTATGGCTACACCTTC,CSASFVGYGYTF
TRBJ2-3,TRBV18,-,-,TGTGCCAGCTCTAACACAGATACGCAGTATTTT,CASSNTDTQYF
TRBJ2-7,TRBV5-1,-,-,TGCGCCAGCAGCTTGGATTCTACCTCCTACGAGCAGTACTTC,CASSLDSTSYEQYF
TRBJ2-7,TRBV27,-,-,TGTGCCAGCAGTTTAAAAGGCTACGAGCAGTACTTC,CASSLKGYEQYF
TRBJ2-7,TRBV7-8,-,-,TGTGCCAGCAGCACGGACTTGTCACGGAACGAGCAGTACTTC,CASSTDLSRNEQYF
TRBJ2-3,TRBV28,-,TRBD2,TGTGCCAGCAGTGTGACTAGCGCCGCCAGCACAGATACGCAGTATTTT,CASSVTSAASTDTQYF
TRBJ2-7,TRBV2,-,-,TGTGCCAGCAGGGGATTTTACGGGAGCTCCTACGAGCAGTACTTC,CASRGFYGSSYEQYF
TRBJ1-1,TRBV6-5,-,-,TGTGCCAGCAGTTTCGGTCCGGGGAACACTGAAGCTTTCTTT,CASSFGPGNTEAFF
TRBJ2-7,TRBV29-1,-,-,TGCAGCGCGTCAGACGGCCCCTACGAGCAGTACTTC,CSASDGPYEQYF
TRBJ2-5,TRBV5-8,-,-,TGTGCCAGCAGCTTGGGTCAAGATATCGAAGAGACCCAGTACTTC,CASSLGQDIEETQYF
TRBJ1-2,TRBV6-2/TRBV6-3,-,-,TGTGCCAGCAGTAAGACAGGCGGACAGTATGGCTACACCTTC,CASSKTGGQYGYTF
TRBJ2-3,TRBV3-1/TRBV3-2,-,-,TGTGCCAGCAAGAGGGGTACAGATACGCAGTATTTT,CASKRGTDTQYF
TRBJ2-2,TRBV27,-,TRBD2,TGTGCCAGCAGCCCGGGACTAGCGGGGGGGCCCACCGGGGAGCTGTTTTTT,CASSPGLAGGPTGELFF
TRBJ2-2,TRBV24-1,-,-,TGTGCCACCAGTCTGACGGCCTCAACCGGGGAGCTGTTTTTT,CATSLTASTGELFF
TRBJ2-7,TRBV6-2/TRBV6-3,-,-,TGTGCCAGCAGTTATGGGGACTTCTCCTACGAGCAGTACTTC,CASSYGDFSYEQYF
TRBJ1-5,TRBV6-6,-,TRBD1,TGTGCCAGCAGTTTCTCAATACAGGGGGGAAATCAGCCCCAGCATTTT,CASSFSIQGGNQPQHF
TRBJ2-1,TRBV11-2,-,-,TGTGCCAGCAGAAGGGACACCTTTTACAATGAGCAGTTCTTC,CASRRDTFYNEQFF
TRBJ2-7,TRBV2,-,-,TGTGCCGCTTTACCCAGGGGTCACTACGAGCAGTACTTC,CAALPRGHYEQYF
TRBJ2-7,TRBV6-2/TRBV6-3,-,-,TGTGCCAGCAGCCCCGGGTTTTACGAGCAGTACTTC,CASSPGFYEQYF
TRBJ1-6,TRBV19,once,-,TGTGCCAGTAGTATCTCTGGGGATAATTCACCCCTCCACTTT,CASSISGDNSPLHF
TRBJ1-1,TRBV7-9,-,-,TGTGCCAGCAGCTTCAGGGCAGTTGACACTGAAGCTTTCTTT,CASSFRAVDTEAFF
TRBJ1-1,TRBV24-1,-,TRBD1,TGTGCCACCAGTGATCCACGACAGGGTGGCACTGAAGCTTTCTTT,CATSDPRQGGTEAFF
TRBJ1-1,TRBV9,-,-,TGTGCCAGCAGCCCCGGACCGAGTAACACTGAAGCTTTCTTT,CASSPGPSNTEAFF
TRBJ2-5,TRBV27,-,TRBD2,TGTGCCAGCAGTCCGACTAGCGGGGGCGAGACCCAGTACTTC,CASSPTSGGETQYF
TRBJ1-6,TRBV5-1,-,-,TGCGCCAGCAGCCGAAGTGGACAGAATAATTCACCCCTCCACTTT,CASSRSGQNNSPLHF
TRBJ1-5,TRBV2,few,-,TGTGCCAGCGATGGGGACCAGACCCGCGTAAATCAGCCCCAGCATTTT,CASDGDQTRVNQPQHF
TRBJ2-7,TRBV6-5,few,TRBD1,TGTGCCAGCAGTTATACTACGGGACAGGTCTACGAGCAGTACTTC,CASSYTTGQVYEQYF
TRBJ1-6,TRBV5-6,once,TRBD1,TGTGCCAGCAGCTTGGACAGGGGAGAGACATATCCCTATAATTCACCCCTCCACTTT,CASSLDRGETYPYNSPLHF
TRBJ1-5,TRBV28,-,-,TGTGCCAGCAGTTCTTCCTCGGGCTGGCAGCCCCAGCATTTT,CASSSSSGWQPQHF
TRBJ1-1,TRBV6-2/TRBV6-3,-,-,TGTGCCAGCAGTTACTCGCCACAGAACACTGAAGCTTTCTTT,CASSYSPQNTEAFF
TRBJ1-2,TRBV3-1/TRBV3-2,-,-,TGTGCCAGCAGCCCCATGGGACAAGGCAGCGGCTACACCTTC,CASSPMGQGSGYTF
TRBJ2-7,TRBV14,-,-,TGTGCCAGCAGGGACAGCTACGAGCAGTACTTC,CASRDSYEQYF
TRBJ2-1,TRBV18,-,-,TGTGCCAGCTCCCCCCAGGGACCCTACAATGAGCAGTTCTTC,CASSPQGPYNEQFF
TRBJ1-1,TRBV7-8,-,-,TGTGCCAGCAGCCCGGGGAGAGGAGAATGGGACACTGAAGCTTTCTTT,CASSPGRGEWDTEAFF
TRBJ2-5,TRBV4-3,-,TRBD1,TGCGCCAGCAGCCTCATCCGGGACAGGGGGCTTGGGGCCCAGTACTTC,CASSLIRDRGLGAQYF
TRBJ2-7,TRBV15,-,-,TGTGCCACCAGCAGAGACGGCTACGAGCAGTACTTC,CATSRDGYEQYF
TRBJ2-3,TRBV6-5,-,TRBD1,TGTGCCAGCAGCAAAGTGACAGGGGTTGGAAATACGCAGTATTTT,CASSKVTGVGNTQYF
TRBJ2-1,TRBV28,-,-,TGTGCCAGCAGTTTGAATGAGCAGTTCTTC,CASSLNEQFF
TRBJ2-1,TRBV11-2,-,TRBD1,TGTGCCAGCAGAGGACAGGGCTCCTACAATGAGCAGTTCTTC,CASRGQGSYNEQFF